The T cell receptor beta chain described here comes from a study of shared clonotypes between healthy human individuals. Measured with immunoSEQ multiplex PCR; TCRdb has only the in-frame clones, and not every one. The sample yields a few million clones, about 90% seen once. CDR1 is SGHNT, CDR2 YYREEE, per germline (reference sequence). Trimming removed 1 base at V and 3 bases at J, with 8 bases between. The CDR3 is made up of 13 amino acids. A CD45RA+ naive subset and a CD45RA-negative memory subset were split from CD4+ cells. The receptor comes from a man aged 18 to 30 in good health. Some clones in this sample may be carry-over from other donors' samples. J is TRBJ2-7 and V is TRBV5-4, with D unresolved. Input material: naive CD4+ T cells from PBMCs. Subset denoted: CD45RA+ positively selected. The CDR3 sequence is CASSLKMSYEQYF. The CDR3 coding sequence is TGTGCCAGCAGCTTGAAAATGAGCTACGAGCAGTACTTC.